The entry below gives a single T cell receptor (beta chain) sequence along with its context. A far bigger clonotype differs at one base, so this is likely a read error. Specified time point: newly diagnosed GD, antithyroid drugs for less than 3 months. The TCR library was made from RNA that had been extracted from PBMCs in TRIzol. This sample is drawn from a study of regulatory T cells in long-lasting Graves disease. Looked up from germline, CDR1 is SGHKS and CDR2 is YYEKEE (reference sequence). The CDR3 has 17 amino acids. Library construction for TCR beta used iRepertoire HTBI primers and Arm-PCR of CDR3 regions. Using its own MiXCR run on the multiplex PCR reads, TCRdb lists one record per CDR3 protein. This sample yields approximately 350,000 distinct CDR3 sequences, of which 15% to 20% are seen a single time; about 19% belongs to the top ten. These data are also associated with another study on T cells in Graves' hyperthyroidism and ophthalmopathy.

The sample was peripheral blood mononuclear cells (PBMCs), taken at new diagnosis, from a patient treated with antithyroid drugs. The chain has TRBV5-5 and TRBJ2-5, with TRBD2 matching 8 bases. The clonotype originates from a young woman with Graves disease. CDR3 loop: CTSSPTPTGGLRGDQYF. The CDR3 nucleotides are TGCACCAGCAGCCCCACACCGACGGGGGGGCTGAGAGGGGACCAGTACTTC. Filled out from reference TRBV5-5 and TRBJ2-5, the complete variable domain reads DAGVTQSPTHLIKTRGQQVTLRCSPISGHKSVSWYQQVLGQGPQFIFQYYEKEERGRGNFPDRFSARQFPNYSSELNVNALLLGDSALYLCTSSPTPTGGLRGDQYFGPGTRLLVL.